Detailed here is one TCR beta chain. The treatment denotes: randomized to nivolumab then ipilimumab (arm A) or the reverse (arm B). None of the patients previously received DNA-damaging chemotherapy. Live CD3+CD8+ CD19− CD56− cells were sorted from PBMCs. Trimming left V 4 bases short and J 3 bases short, with 13 bases between. This CDR3 is built from 14 residues. Germline V gene lookup returns CDR1 SGHRS and CDR2 YFSETQ. This specimen comes from a study of sequential checkpoint blockade in melanoma. Study details: Randomization was 1:1 between first-line nivolumab→ipilimumab and ipilimumab→nivolumab. Both treatment sequences were followed by maintenance nivolumab.

Generated by immunoSEQ multiplex PCR, the TCRdb table keeps only in-frame clones and is missing some. The repertoire holds some 40,000 clones, with 70% to 90% as singletons. The sample was CD8+ T cells sorted from blood (inferred from file names), taken from a patient given nivolumab and ipilimumab in sequence. The clonotype originates from a human donor with melanoma. The chain is built from TRBV5-1 and TRBJ1-1, with a tentative D call TRBD1 (6 bases). CDR3 residues: CASSLTGPDTEAFF. In DNA form, the CDR3 reads TGCGCCAGCAGCCTGACAGGCCCTGACACTGAAGCTTTCTTT.